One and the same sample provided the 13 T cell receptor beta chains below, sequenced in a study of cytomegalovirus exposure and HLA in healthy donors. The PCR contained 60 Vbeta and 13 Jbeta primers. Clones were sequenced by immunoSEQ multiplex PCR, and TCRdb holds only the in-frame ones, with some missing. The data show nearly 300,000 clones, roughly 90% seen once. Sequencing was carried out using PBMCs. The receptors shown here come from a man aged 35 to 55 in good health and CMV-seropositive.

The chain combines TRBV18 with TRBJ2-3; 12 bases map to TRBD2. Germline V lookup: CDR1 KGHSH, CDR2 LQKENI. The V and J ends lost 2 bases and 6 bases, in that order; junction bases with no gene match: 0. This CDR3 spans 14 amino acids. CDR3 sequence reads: CASSPTSGRDTQYF. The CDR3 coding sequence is TGTGCCAGCTCACCAACTAGCGGGAGGGATACGCAGTATTTT.

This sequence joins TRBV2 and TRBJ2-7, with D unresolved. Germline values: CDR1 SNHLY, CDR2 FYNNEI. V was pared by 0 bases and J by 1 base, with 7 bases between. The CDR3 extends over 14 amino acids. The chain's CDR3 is CASSEAQNSYEQYF. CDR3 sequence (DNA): TGTGCCAGCAGTGAAGCACAGAATTCCTACGAGCAGTACTTC. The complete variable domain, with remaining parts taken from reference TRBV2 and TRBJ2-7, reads EPEVTQTPSHQVTQMGQEVILRCVPISNHLYFYWYRQILGQKVEFLVSFYNNEISEKSEIFDDQFSVERPDGSNFTLKIRSTKLEDSAMYFCASSEAQNSYEQYFGPGTRLTVT.

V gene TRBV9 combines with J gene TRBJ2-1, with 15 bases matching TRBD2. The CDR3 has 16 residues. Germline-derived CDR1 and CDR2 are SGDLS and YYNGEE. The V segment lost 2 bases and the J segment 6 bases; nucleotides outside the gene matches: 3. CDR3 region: CASSVAGLAGGNEQFF. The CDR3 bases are TGTGCCAGCAGCGTGGCGGGACTAGCGGGAGGCAATGAGCAGTTCTTC.

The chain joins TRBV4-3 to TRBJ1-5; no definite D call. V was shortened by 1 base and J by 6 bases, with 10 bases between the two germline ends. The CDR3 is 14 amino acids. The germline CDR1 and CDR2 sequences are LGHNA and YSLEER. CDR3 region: CASSQGSRGQPQHF. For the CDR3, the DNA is TGCGCCAGCAGCCAAGGGAGCCGGGGTCAGCCCCAGCATTTT.

The CDR3 nucleotides are TGTGCCAGCAGCCGAGCAGGGGTGGGCTCCGCGGAAAAACTGTTTTTT. It specifies CASSRAGVGSAEKLFF. This rearrangement joins TRBV7-2 to TRBJ1-4; D is possibly TRBD1 (6 bases). From germline, CDR1 is SGHTA and CDR2 FQGNSA. V was pared by 5 bases and J by 8 bases, with 21 bases between. The CDR3 has 16 residues.

CDR3 DNA sequence: TGTGCCAGCAGCTTAGCACTAACGGGACAGGGTTTGAGACGGTACACTGAAGCTTTCTTT. This encodes CASSLALTGQGLRRYTEAFF. The chain uses TRBV7-2 and TRBJ1-1, with TRBD1 matching over 9 bases. CDR3 length equals 20 residues. Trimming cost V 0 bases and J 3 bases; bases outside gene matches: 17. The germline gives CDR1 SGHTA, CDR2 FQGNSA.

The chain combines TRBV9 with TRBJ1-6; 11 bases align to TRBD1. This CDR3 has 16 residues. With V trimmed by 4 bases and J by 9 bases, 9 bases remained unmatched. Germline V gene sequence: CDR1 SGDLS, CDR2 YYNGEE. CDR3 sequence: CASSPRPGQGASPLHF. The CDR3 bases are TGTGCCAGCAGCCCCCGCCCCGGACAGGGGGCTTCACCCCTCCACTTT.

CDR3 in DNA: TGTGCCAGCAGGAGGGAGGCCGGGGAGCTGTTTTTT. Its translation is CASRREAGELFF. The V gene is TRBV2, the J gene TRBJ2-2, with D tentatively TRBD2 (6 bases). V lost 6 bases and J 6 bases, leaving 8 bases between the germline ends. The CDR3 runs 12 residues. Germline V CDR1 and CDR2: SNHLY, FYNNEI.

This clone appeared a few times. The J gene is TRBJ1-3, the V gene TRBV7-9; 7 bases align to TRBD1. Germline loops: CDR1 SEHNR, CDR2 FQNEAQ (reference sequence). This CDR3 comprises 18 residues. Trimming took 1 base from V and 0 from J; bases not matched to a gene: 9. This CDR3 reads CASSLGGYRGPSGNTIYF. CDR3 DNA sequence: TGTGCCAGCAGCTTAGGGGGATACAGGGGCCCCTCTGGAAACACCATATATTTT.

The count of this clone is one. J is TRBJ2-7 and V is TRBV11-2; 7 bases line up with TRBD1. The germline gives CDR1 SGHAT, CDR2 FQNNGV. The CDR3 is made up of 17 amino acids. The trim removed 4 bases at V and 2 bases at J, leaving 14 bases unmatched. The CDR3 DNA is TGTGCCAGCAGCTCCCACTACACCGACAGGGCTGCCTACGAGCAGTACTTC. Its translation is CASSSHYTDRAAYEQYF.

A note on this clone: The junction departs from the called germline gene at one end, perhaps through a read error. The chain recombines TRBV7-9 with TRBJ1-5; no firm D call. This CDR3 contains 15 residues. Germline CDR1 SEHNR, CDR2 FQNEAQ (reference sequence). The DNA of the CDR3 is TGTTCCAGCAGCTTTTCCGGGGTTAGCAATCAGCCCCAGCATTTT. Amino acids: CSSSFSGVSNQPQHF.

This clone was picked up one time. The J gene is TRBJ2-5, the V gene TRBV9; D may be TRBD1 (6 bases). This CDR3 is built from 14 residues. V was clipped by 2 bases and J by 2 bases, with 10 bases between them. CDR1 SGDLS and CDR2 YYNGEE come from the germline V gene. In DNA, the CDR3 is TGTGCCAGCAGCGTGAGAGGACAGCAAGAGACCCAGTACTTC. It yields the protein CASSVRGQQETQYF.

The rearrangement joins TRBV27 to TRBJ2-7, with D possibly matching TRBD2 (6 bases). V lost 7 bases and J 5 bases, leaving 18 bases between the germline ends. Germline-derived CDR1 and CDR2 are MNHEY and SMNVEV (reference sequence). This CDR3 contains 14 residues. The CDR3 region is CASTPTNGGNEQYF. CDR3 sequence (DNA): TGTGCCAGCACCCCTACTAACGGGGGAAACGAGCAGTACTTC.